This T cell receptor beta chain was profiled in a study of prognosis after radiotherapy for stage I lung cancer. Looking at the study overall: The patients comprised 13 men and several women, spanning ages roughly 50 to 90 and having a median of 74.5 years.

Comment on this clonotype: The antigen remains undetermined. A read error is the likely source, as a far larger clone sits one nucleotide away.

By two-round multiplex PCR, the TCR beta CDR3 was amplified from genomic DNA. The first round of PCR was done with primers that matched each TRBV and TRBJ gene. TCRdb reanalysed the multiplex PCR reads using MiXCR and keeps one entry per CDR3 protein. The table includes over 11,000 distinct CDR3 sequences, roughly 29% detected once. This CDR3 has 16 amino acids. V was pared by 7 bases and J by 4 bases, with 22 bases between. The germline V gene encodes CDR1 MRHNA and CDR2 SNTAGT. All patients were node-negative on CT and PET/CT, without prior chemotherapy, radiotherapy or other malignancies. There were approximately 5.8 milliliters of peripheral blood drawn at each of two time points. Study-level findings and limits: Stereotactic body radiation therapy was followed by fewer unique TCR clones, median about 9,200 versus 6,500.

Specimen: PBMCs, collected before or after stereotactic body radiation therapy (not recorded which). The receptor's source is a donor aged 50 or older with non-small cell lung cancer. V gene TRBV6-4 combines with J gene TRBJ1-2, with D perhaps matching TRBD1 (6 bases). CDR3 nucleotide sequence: TGTGCCAGCATCTCCAGGGTGGACGACAGGAGCTATGGCTACACCTTC. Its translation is CASISRVDDRSYGYTF.